This entry is about one T cell receptor (beta chain). Antigen specificity is unknown. The record originates from a study of CD8 T cells in ankylosing spondylitis. General study results and limits: Characteristic, it appeared, of ankylosing spondylitis blood was a TCR beta motif of several highly homologous variants. Clones linked to the disease showed a CD8+ phenotype. They occurred at relatively low frequencies in peripheral blood. Enrichment of disease-linked clones was reportedly significant in matched ankylosing spondylitis synovial fluid.

V lost 4 bases and J lost 2; bases outside the gene matches: 6. This CDR3 is built from 16 residues. Germline V lookup: CDR1 LNHDA, CDR2 SQIVND (reference sequence). Libraries of TCR beta came from quantitative 5'-RACE with molecular barcodes. TCRdb processed the 5' RACE reads anew with MiXCR; each CDR3 protein has one entry. The table lists 270,000 or so distinct CDR3 sequences, 15% to 20% of them singletons. The source of this sequence is a male donor with ankylosing spondylitis or in good health (not recorded which). Sequenced input: blood, either unsorted or a sorted T cell fraction (not recorded which). The V and J genes are TRBV19 and TRBJ2-1; 9 bases map to TRBD2. The CDR3 DNA sequence: TGTGCCAGTAGTAGGGCGGGGGGGCCTACCTACAATGAGCAGTTCTTC. Protein sequence: CASSRAGGPTYNEQFF. Full variable domain (missing parts from reference TRBV19 and TRBJ2-1): DGGITQSPKYLFRKEGQNVTLSCEQNLNHDAMYWYRQDPGQGLRLIYYSQIVNDFQKGDIAEGYSVSREKKESFPLTVTSAQKNPTAFYLCASSRAGGPTYNEQFFGPGTRLTVL.